Below are 3 T cell receptor beta chains sequenced from a single sample in a study of T cell responses to AZD1222 COVID-19 vaccine. Some clones are missing from TCRdb's copy, which holds only in-frame ones; the method was immunoSEQ multiplex PCR. The table records 180,000 or so clones, roughly 92% of them present only once. The specimen comprised peripheral blood, sampled 28 days after the second AZD1222 dose. Receptor source: an adult who received the AZD1222 COVID-19 vaccine.

The rearrangement uses TRBV21-1 and TRBJ2-6; TRBD1 was called by the table and not checked on the DNA. TRBV21-1 is recorded as a pseudogene. The CDR3 spans 22 residues. The DNA of the CDR3 is TGTGCCAGCAGCAAAGAGGTGGTCGAGGCCGACCCCCACAGGTCTGGGGCCAACGTCCTGACTTTC. Protein product: CASSKEVVEADPHRSGANVLTF.

The rearrangement uses TRBV6-5 and TRBJ1-5, with D possibly being TRBD1 (6 bases). Trimming left V 5 bases short and J 4 bases short, with 15 bases between. CDR1 is MNHEY and CDR2 is SVGAGI in the germline V gene. CDR3 length equals 15 residues. The CDR3 nucleotides read TGTGCCAGCAGTAGGGGGAGATCGGCTAATCAGCCCCAGCATTTT. It yields the protein CASSRGRSANQPQHF.

This clone was seen just once. This chain links TRBV19 with TRBJ2-7; D unclear. Per the germline V gene, CDR1 is LNHDA and CDR2 is SQIVND (reference sequence). The CDR3 has 13 residues. With 1 base removed from V and 3 bases from J, the gap between germline ends came to 7 bases. The CDR3 DNA is TGTGCCAGTAGTATAGTAGCCGACTACGAGCAGTACTTC. This codes for CASSIVADYEQYF.